A single sample gave rise to the 17 T cell receptor beta chains below, sequenced in a study of radiotherapy plus CTLA-4 blockade in lung cancer. Here immunoSEQ multiplex PCR was the method, and the copy in TCRdb shows in-frame clones only, minus some. The table shows about 14,000 clones, with 70% to 85% occurring only once. This specimen was peripheral blood, taken from a patient treated with radiotherapy plus ipilimumab. The receptors were sampled from a human donor with non-small cell lung cancer whose response to radiotherapy plus ipilimumab could not be evaluated.

Remarks on this clone: Other DNA variants within this sample encode the same CDR3. This chain connects TRBV9 to TRBJ1-3; D is undetermined. V gave up 2 bases and J gave up 4 bases, with 7 bases separating them. The CDR3 length is 13 residues. CDR1 is SGDLS and CDR2 is YYNGEE in the germline V gene. The CDR3 spells CASSVPGGNTIYF. The CDR3 DNA reads TGTGCCAGCAGCGTCCCCGGGGGAAACACCATATATTTT.

This chain links TRBV11-2 with TRBJ2-5; 8 bases match TRBD2. Trimming took 7 bases from V and 5 from J; bases not matched to a gene: 9. Per the germline V gene, CDR1 is SGHAT and CDR2 is FQNNGV. This CDR3 has 14 residues. CDR3 residues: CASTKGLGGETQYF. For the CDR3, the DNA is TGTGCCAGCACCAAGGGACTAGGCGGTGAGACCCAGTACTTC.

V usage is TRBV18 and J usage is TRBJ1-2; 7 bases line up with TRBD1. Germline V gene sequence: CDR1 KGHSH, CDR2 LQKENI. With 3 bases clipped from V and 3 bases from J, the junction kept 7 bases outside the gene matches. This CDR3 comprises 15 residues. The CDR3 region has the DNA TGTGCCAGCTCACCTCAGACAGGGAGTGACTATGGCTACACCTTC. Amino acid sequence: CASSPQTGSDYGYTF.

The chain employs TRBV6-1 and TRBJ2-3; 10 nucleotides agree with TRBD2. Trimming took 8 bases from V and 4 from J; bases not matched to a gene: 9. CDR1 MNHNS and CDR2 SASEGT come from the germline V gene. The CDR3 covers 15 residues. In nucleotides, the CDR3 is TGTGCCAGCGGTCCCGGGACTAGCGTCGCAGATACGCAGTATTTT. Amino acid sequence: CASGPGTSVADTQYF.

The chain is built from TRBV7-3 and TRBJ2-3, with D perhaps matching TRBD2 (6 bases). The germline V gene has CDR1 SGHTA and CDR2 FQGTGA. V was trimmed by 5 bases and J by 3 bases, leaving 15 bases between them. There are 15 residues in the CDR3. In DNA, the CDR3 is TGTGCCAGCAGCCCGGCGCGGGGATCGACAGATACGCAGTATTTT. The encoded protein is CASSPARGSTDTQYF.

The genes are TRBV30 and TRBJ1-6, with D perhaps TRBD1 (5 bases). CDR3 length: 15 amino acids. Germline assignment: CDR1 GTSNPN and CDR2 SVGIG (reference sequence). Trimming pared 2 bases from V and 10 bases from J, leaving 18 bases between. CDR3 nucleotides: TGTGCCTGGAGTTACGTTGGTCAGGGTTACTCACCCCTCCACTTT. This codes for CAWSYVGQGYSPLHF.

The chain couples TRBV2 to TRBJ2-6, with 8 bases lining up with TRBD2. V was clipped by 7 bases and J by 4 bases; unmatched bases: 6. This CDR3 has 15 amino acids. The germline V gene encodes CDR1 SNHLY and CDR2 FYNNEI. Here the CDR3 reads CASTGGAGGANVLTF. In nucleotides, the CDR3 is TGTGCCAGCACGGGGGGGGCTGGGGGGGCCAACGTCCTGACTTTC. The whole variable domain, remainder taken from reference TRBV2 and TRBJ2-6, is EPEVTQTPSHQVTQMGQEVILRCVPISNHLYFYWYRQILGQKVEFLVSFYNNEISEKSEIFDDQFSVERPDGSNFTLKIRSTKLEDSAMYFCASTGGAGGANVLTFGAGSRLTVL.

The gene calls are TRBV27 and TRBJ1-6; D unclear. Trimming removed 5 bases from V and 14 bases from J, with 10 bases in between. This CDR3 has 11 amino acids. The germline CDR1 and CDR2 sequences are MNHEY and SMNVEV (reference sequence). The CDR3 spells CASSDTDALHF. The CDR3 DNA is TGTGCCAGCAGTGATACAGACGCCCTCCACTTT.

The rearrangement joins TRBV9 to TRBJ2-2; no definite D call. Germline CDR1 SGDLS, CDR2 YYNGEE. The CDR3 runs 13 residues. V lost 0 bases and J lost 6, with 6 bases in between. CDR3 sequence: CASSVDGSGELFF. CDR3 DNA: TGTGCCAGCAGCGTAGACGGTTCCGGGGAGCTGTTTTTT.

This sequence joins TRBV29-1 and TRBJ2-7; TRBD1 agrees at 10 bases. V gave up 6 bases and J gave up 1 base; unmatched junction bases: 3. The CDR3 is made up of 13 amino acids. Per germline, CDR1 SQVTM and CDR2 ANQGSEA. The CDR3 spells CSVGQGESYEQYF. Written as DNA, the CDR3 is TGCAGCGTCGGACAGGGGGAATCCTACGAGCAGTACTTC.

This chain connects TRBV4-2 to TRBJ1-1, with 8 bases that match TRBD1. In germline, CDR1 is LGHNA, CDR2 YNFKEQ. There are 15 residues in the CDR3. J gave up 3 bases and V 7 bases, and 10 bases lay outside the gene matches. The CDR3 protein is CASTRGQGLDTEAFF. The CDR3 DNA is TGTGCCAGCACGCGCGGACAGGGCCTCGACACTGAAGCTTTCTTT.

The table lists this clone with a count of one. The genes are TRBV30 and TRBJ1-1, with 7 positions matching TRBD1. The V segment lost 4 bases and the J segment 4 bases; nucleotides outside the gene matches: 6. The CDR3 is made up of 13 amino acids. Germline V gene sequence: CDR1 GTSNPN, CDR2 SVGIG (reference sequence). The CDR3 is CAWNPAGGTEAFF. In DNA form, the CDR3 reads TGTGCCTGGAACCCTGCAGGGGGCACTGAAGCTTTCTTT.

J is TRBJ1-1 and V is TRBV5-8; 7 bases align to TRBD1. Germline values: CDR1 SGHTS, CDR2 YDEGEE. J gave up 1 base and V 7 bases, and 10 bases lay outside the gene matches. The CDR3 consists of 15 residues. CDR3 coding DNA: TGTGCCAGCTCGGGACAGCTACCGCCGAACACTGAAGCTTTCTTT. The encoded protein is CASSGQLPPNTEAFF.

This clone showed up many times. The chain is built from TRBV14 and TRBJ1-1; no reliable D call. V dropped 4 bases and J dropped 5 bases, with 14 bases sitting between them. Germline CDR1 is SGHDN and CDR2 is FVKESK. The CDR3 runs 14 residues. DNA for the CDR3: TGTGCCAGCAGCCCGACATATGGGTGGACTGAAGCTTTCTTT. Residues: CASSPTYGWTEAFF.

This sequence joins TRBV27 and TRBJ1-1, with 7 bases aligning to TRBD1. CDR3 length: 14 residues. Germline V gene sequence: CDR1 MNHEY, CDR2 SMNVEV (reference sequence). Losses at the gene ends were 1 base for V and 5 bases for J; bases not matched to a gene: 4. The CDR3 DNA sequence: TGTGCCAGCAGTTTATTAACAGGGGAGACTGAAGCTTTCTTT. This sequence encodes CASSLLTGETEAFF.

This chain connects TRBV9 to TRBJ1-4, with unresolved D. CDR3 size: 16 residues. The germline gives CDR1 SGDLS, CDR2 YYNGEE. V was cut by 0 bases and J by 11 bases, with 20 bases left in between. The CDR3 nucleotides read TGTGCCAGCAGCGTAGGAGCTGTTGAGGGAGGTGGGAAACTGTTTTTT. It yields the protein CASSVGAVEGGGKLFF.

The rearrangement joins TRBV7-8 to TRBJ1-1; TRBD1 might be the D (5 bases). Germline CDR1 reads SGHVS; CDR2 reads FQNEAQ. Trimming took off 2 bases at V and 1 base at J, with 14 bases between the two ends. The CDR3 runs 16 residues. The CDR3 protein is CASSLRAGGRNTEAFF. As DNA, the CDR3 is TGTGCCAGCAGCTTACGGGCGGGGGGGAGGAACACTGAAGCTTTCTTT.